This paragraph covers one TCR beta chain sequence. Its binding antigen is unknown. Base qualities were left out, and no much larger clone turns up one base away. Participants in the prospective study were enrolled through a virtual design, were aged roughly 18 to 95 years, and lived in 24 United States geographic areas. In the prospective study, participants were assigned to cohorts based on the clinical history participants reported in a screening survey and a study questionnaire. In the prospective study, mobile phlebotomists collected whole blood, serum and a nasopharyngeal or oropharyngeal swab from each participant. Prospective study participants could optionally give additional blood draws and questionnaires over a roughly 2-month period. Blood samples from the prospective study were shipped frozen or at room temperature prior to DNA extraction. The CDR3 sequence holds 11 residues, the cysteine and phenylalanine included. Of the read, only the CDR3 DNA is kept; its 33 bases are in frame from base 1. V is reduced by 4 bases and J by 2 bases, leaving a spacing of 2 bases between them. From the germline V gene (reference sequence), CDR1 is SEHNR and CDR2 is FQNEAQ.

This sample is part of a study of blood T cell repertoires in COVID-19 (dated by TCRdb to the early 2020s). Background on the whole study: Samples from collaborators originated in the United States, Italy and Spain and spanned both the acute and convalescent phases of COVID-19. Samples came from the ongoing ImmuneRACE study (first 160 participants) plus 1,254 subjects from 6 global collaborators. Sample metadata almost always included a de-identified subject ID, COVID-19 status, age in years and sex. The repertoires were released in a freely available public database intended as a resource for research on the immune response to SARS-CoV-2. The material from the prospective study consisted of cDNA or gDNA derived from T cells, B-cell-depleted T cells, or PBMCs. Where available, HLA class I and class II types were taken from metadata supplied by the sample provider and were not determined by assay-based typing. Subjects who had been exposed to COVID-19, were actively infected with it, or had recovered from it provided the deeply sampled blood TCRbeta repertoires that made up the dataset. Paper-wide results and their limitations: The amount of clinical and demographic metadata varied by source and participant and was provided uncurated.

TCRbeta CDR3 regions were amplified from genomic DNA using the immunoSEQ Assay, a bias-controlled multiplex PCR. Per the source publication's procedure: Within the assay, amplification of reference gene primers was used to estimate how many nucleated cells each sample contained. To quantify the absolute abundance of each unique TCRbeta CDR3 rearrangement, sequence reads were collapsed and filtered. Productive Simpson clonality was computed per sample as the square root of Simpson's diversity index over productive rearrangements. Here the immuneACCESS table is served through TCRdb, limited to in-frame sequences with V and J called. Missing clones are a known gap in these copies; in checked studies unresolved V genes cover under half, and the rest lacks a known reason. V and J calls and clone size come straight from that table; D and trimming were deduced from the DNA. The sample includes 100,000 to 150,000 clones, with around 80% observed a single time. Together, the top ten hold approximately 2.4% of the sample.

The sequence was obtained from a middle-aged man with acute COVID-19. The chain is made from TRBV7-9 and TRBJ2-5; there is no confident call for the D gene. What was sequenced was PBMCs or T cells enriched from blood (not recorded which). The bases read TGTGCCAGCAGCTCACAAGAGACCCAGTACTTC. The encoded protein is CASSSQETQYF.